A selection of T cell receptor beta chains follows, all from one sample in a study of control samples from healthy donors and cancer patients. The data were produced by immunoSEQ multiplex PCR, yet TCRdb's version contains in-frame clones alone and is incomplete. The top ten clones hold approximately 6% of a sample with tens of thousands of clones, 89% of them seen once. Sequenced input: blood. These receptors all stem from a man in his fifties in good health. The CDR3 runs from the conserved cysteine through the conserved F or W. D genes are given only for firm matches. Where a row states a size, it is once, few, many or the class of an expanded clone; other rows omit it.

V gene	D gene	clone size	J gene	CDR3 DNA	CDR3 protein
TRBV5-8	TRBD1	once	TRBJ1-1	TGTGCCAGCAGCTTGGGGACAGGGGTACGGAACACTGAAGCTTTCTTT	CASSLGTGVRNTEAFF
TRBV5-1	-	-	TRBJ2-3	TGCGCCAGCAGCTTGGCGGGAACACCCACAGATACGCAGTATTTT	CASSLAGTPTDTQYF
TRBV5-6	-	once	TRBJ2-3	TGTGCCAGCCAAGGACTTATCCTTAGCACAGATACGCAGTATTTT	CASQGLILSTDTQYF
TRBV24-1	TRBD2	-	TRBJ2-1	TGTGCCACCGGTACTAGCGGGCGGCTCAATGAGCAGTTCTTC	CATGTSGRLNEQFF
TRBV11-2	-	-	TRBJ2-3	TGTGCCAGCAGCTCGACAAATGGCAATACGCAGTATTTT	CASSSTNGNTQYF
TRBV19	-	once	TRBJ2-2	TGTGCCAGTAGTCCCCAGAACACCGGGGAGCTGTTTTTT	CASSPQNTGELFF
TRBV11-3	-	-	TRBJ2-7	TGTGCCAGCAGTTCAGCCCCGCAGGGCGTCTATTTC	CASSSAPQGVYF
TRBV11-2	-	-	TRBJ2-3	TGTGCCAGCAGCTTAGGGCTCGGAGGGGGGGCAGATACGCAGTATTTT	CASSLGLGGGADTQYF
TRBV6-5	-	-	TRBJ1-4	TGTGCCAGCGGGGGGACGGAAACTGCTTTGTTTTTT	CASGGTETALFF
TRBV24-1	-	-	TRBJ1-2	TGTGCCACCAGTGATTTGCCGGGGCGAGTTGACTATGGCTACACCTTC	CATSDLPGRVDYGYTF
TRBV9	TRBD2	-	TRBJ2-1	TGTGCCAGCAGCCCGTTAGCGGGGGGCGGTGAGCAGTTCTTC	CASSPLAGGGEQFF
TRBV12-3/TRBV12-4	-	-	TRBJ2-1	TGTGCCAGCAGTTTATTGGCGGCAGATCCGTTCTTC	CASSLLAADPFF
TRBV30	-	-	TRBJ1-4	TGTGCCTGGAGTCAAGGGGGGGATAATGAAAAACTGTTTTTT	CAWSQGGDNEKLFF
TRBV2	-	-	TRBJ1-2	TGTGCCAGCAGCGCTCGGGGTCCGGGCTACACCTTC	CASSARGPGYTF
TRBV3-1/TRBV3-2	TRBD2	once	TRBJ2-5	TGTGCCAGCAGCCAAGAACTAGCGGGGGAGGTGTTGGTAGAGACCCAGTACTTC	CASSQELAGEVLVETQYF
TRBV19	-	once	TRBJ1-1	TGTGCCAGTAGTATTAGGGGAGAAGGTGAAGCTTTCTTT	CASSIRGEGEAFF
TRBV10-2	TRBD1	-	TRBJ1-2	TGCGCCAGCAGTGAAGGGACAGAAACCACTAACTATGGCTACACCTTC	CASSEGTETTNYGYTF
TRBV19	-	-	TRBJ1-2	TGTGCCAGTACCACCCTACAGGATCAAGGCTACACCTTC	CASTTLQDQGYTF
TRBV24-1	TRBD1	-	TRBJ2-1	TGTGCCACCAGTGACCCGGGACAGAGCAATGAGCAGTTCTTC	CATSDPGQSNEQFF
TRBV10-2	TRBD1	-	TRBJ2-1	TGCGCCAGCAGCGGACAGGGCAACTTCAATGAGCAGTTCTTC	CASSGQGNFNEQFF
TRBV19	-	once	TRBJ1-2	TGTGCCAGTAGTATCTCGGCAGGGTATGGCTACACCTTC	CASSISAGYGYTF
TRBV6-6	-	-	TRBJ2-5	TGTGCCACCAAGAGCTCATTCCAAGAGACCCAGTACTTC	CATKSSFQETQYF
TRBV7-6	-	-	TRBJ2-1	TGTGCCAGCAGCTCCGGGACGGCTGTAGGTGAGCAGTTCTTC	CASSSGTAVGEQFF
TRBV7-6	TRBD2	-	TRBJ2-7	TGTGCCAGCAGCCCAACTAGCGGGGGAGCCTACGAGCAGTACTTC	CASSPTSGGAYEQYF
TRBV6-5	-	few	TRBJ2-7	TGTGCCAGCAGTCGGGACCGGGGCTCCACCTACGAGCAGTACTTC	CASSRDRGSTYEQYF
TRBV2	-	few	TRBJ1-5	TGTGCCAGCAGTGAAGTCGGGGAACCAGCCCAGCATTTT	CASSEVGEPAQHF
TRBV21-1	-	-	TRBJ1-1	TGTGCCAGCAGCAGAAACCCGGGACGGCAGAACACTGAAGCTTTCTTT	CASSRNPGRQNTEAFF
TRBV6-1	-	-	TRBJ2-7	TGTGCCAGCAGTGACCGCTTCGGGCAGTACTTC	CASSDRFGQYF
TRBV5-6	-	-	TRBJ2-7	TGTGCCAGCAGCTTGTGGGGGGACGAGCAGTACTTC	CASSLWGDEQYF
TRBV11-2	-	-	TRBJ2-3	TGTGCCAGCAGCCATGGCACCGCACGGGACTCCCGGCGATCCGATACGCAGTATTTT	CASSHGTARDSRRSDTQYF
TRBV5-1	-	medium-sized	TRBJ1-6	TGCGCCAGCAGCTGGACTTTTAATTCACCCCTCCACTTT	CASSWTFNSPLHF
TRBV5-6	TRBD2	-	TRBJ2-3	TGTGCCAGCAGCGTGGTAGCGGGGGGGACGACAGATACGCAGTATTTT	CASSVVAGGTTDTQYF
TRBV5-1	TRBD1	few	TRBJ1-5	TGCGCCAGCAGCTTGTCAGGGGGGGAACAGCCCCAGCATTTT	CASSLSGGEQPQHF
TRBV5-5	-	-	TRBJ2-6	TGTGCCAGCAGCACGTTCTCTGGGGCCAACGTCCTGACTTTC	CASSTFSGANVLTF
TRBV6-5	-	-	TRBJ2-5	TGTGCCAGCAGCTCAGGACGGAGCCAAGAGACCCAGTACTTC	CASSSGRSQETQYF
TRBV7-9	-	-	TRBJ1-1	TGTGCCAGCAGCACCCCTCGGGGTATGAACACTGAAGCTTTCTTT	CASSTPRGMNTEAFF
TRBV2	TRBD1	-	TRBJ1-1	TGTGCCAGCAGGAGGGGACAGGGAGGCACTGAAGCTTTCTTT	CASRRGQGGTEAFF
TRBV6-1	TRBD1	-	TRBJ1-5	TGTGCCAGCAGTGAAGGAGTGGGATGGACAGGGAGCAATCAGCCCCAGCATTTT	CASSEGVGWTGSNQPQHF
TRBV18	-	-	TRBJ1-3	TGTGCCAGCTCACCACAACAGGGCCAGAGCTCTGGAAACACCATATATTTT	CASSPQQGQSSGNTIYF
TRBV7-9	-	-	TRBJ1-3	TGTGCCAGCAGCTTAGGGATGGGAAACACCATATATTTT	CASSLGMGNTIYF
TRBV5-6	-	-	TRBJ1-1	TGTGCCAGCAGCTTGTCCCCGGCTAACACTGAAGCTTTCTTT	CASSLSPANTEAFF
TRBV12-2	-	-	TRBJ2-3	TGTGCAAGTCGCTTGTGCACAGATACGCAGTATTTT	CASRLCTDTQYF
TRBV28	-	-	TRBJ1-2	TGTGCCAGCAGTTTAAGAGCAGAGGGCTACACCTTC	CASSLRAEGYTF
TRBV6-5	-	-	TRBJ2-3	TGTGCCGGGGGCCCGGGCGGAAATCTCGATACGCAGTATTTT	CAGGPGGNLDTQYF
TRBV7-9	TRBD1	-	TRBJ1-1	TGTGCCAGCAGCTCTCGACAGGGGAGCGGTAACACTGAAGCTTTCTTT	CASSSRQGSGNTEAFF
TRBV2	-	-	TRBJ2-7	TGTGCCAGCGCAAGGCCGGGGTTAAGTTCCTACGAGCAGTACTTC	CASARPGLSSYEQYF
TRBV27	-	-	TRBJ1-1	TGTGCCAGCAAAGACATCTTATCGAACACTGAAGCTTTCTTT	CASKDILSNTEAFF
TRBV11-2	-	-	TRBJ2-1	TGTGCCAGCAGCTTATTACAGGGGAGGGTTGATAGTGAGCAGTTCTTC	CASSLLQGRVDSEQFF
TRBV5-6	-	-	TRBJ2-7	TGTGCCAGCAGCTCGCCGCATGTTGGCTCCTACGAGCAGTACTTC	CASSSPHVGSYEQYF
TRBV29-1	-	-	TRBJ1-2	TGCAGCGTTCGCCCAGGGGCAGGGGAAAACTATGGCTACACCTTC	CSVRPGAGENYGYTF
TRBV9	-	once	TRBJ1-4	TGTGCCAGCAGCCTCGGTGGGGATGAAAAACTGTTTTTT	CASSLGGDEKLFF
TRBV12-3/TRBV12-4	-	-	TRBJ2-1	TGTGCCAGCAGTCCCAACAGGGAAAATGAGCAGTTCTTC	CASSPNRENEQFF
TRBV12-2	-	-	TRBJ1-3	TGTGCTTACTTGGACCCGGTGTGGGGAAACACCATATATTTT	CAYLDPVWGNTIYF
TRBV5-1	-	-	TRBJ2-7	TGCGCCAGCAGCTTGGGCCTTAGCTCCTACGAGCAGTACTTC	CASSLGLSSYEQYF
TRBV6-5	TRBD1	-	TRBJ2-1	TGTGCCAGCAGTACGGACAGGGGCCATGAGCAGTTCTTC	CASSTDRGHEQFF